This T cell receptor (beta chain) appears in the sequencing data of a study of high-grade serous ovarian cancer treatment subgroups. Study-level results: Clonal relatedness tracked neoantigen level, and by trend copy number and mutation load. Different patients shared almost no repertoire; same-patient tumors shared roughly 0.095 to 0.85. Without spatial data, bulk sequencing limits insight into HGSC tumor diversity.

The method was immunoSEQ multiplex PCR; TCRdb's version includes in-frame clones alone and lacks a portion of them. Seen here are thousands of clones, 72% observed once, and the top ten hold 5% to 6.5%. Notes on this clone: The antigen is unknown.

V shed 4 bases and J 2 bases; nucleotides not matched to a gene: 11. The CDR3 consists of 17 residues. The germline V gene has CDR1 SGDLS and CDR2 YYNGEE. Tumor samples were obtained before definitive surgery or chemotherapy. Sequenced sample: tumor tissue. The rearrangement joins TRBV9 to TRBJ2-2; 7 nucleotides line up with TRBD1. The clonotype was recovered from a human donor with high-grade serous ovarian cancer. This CDR3 is CASSLFRQGSNTGELFF. The CDR3 region has the DNA TGTGCCAGCAGCCTCTTCAGACAGGGAAGCAACACCGGGGAGCTGTTTTTT.